A single sample is the source of the 14 T cell receptor beta chains below, sequenced in a study of CD8 T cells in Susac syndrome. Random hexamers were used to reverse transcribe an amount of about 0.45 to 1 ug RNA. A single record per CDR3 protein comes from TCRdb applying MiXCR to the immunoSEQ multiplex PCR reads. The data show 140,000 or so distinct CDR3 sequences, roughly 94% seen once. Sequencing was done on a sample of CD4+ T cells from PBMCs. The receptors were sampled from a human donor in good health.

Points on this clonotype: Relative to the germline gene, one junction end is altered; a read error may explain this. The chain carries TRBV18 and TRBJ2-7; D might be TRBD2 (6 bases). The CDR3 is 15 amino acids. Germline CDR1 KGHSH, CDR2 LQKENI. CDR3 region: CASPPKAGPYSEQYF. DNA for the CDR3: TGTGCCAGCCCACCCAAGGCGGGACCCTATTCCGAGCAGTACTTC.

The chain combines TRBV12-3 or TRBV12-4 with TRBJ2-7, with D possibly TRBD1 on 5 matching bases. The CDR3 sequence is 13 residues long. Deletions cut 5 bases from V and 3 bases from J, with 11 bases between. CDR3 sequence (DNA): TGTGCCAGCAGTGTCCTGGGGCACTACGAGCAGTACTTC. Translated, it gives CASSVLGHYEQYF.

The rearrangement joins TRBV27 to TRBJ2-3; TRBD2 matches 10 bases. Germline values: CDR1 MNHEY, CDR2 SMNVEV (reference sequence). The V segment lost 7 bases and the J segment 5 bases; nucleotides outside the gene matches: 6. The CDR3 loop spans 14 amino acids. CDR3 coding DNA: TGTGCCAGCATTGGCCTAGCGGGGGAAGATACGCAGTATTTT. Its protein is CASIGLAGEDTQYF.

The rearrangement uses TRBV18 and TRBJ1-1; no definite D call. The CDR3 length is 17 residues. From germline, CDR1 is KGHSH and CDR2 LQKENI. The V end was cut by 3 bases, the J end by 1 base, with 18 bases between. The CDR3 loop reads CASSPPPGVRANTEAFF. DNA for the CDR3: TGTGCCAGCTCACCCCCTCCCGGTGTAAGGGCGAACACTGAAGCTTTCTTT.

CDR3 loop: CASSQADRTPGYTF. For the CDR3, the DNA is TGTGCCAGCAGCCAAGCGGACAGGACCCCCGGCTACACCTTC. The V and J genes are TRBV4-2 and TRBJ1-2; 7 bases agree with TRBD1. In germline, CDR1 is LGHNA, CDR2 YNFKEQ. The V gene end was trimmed by 1 base and the J gene end by 8 bases; junction bases not matched to a gene: 7. The CDR3 contains 14 residues.

The rearrangement uses TRBV30 and TRBJ1-5; 7 positions agree with TRBD1. V was pared by 2 bases and J by 3 bases, with 7 bases of the junction left unmatched. Germline-derived CDR1 and CDR2 are GTSNPN and SVGIG (reference sequence). This CDR3 region has 15 residues. CDR3 sequence (DNA): TGTGCCTGGAGTCCCGGGGACAGCATCAATCAGCCCCAGCATTTT. This encodes CAWSPGDSINQPQHF.

The chain has TRBV5-1 and TRBJ1-2, with TRBD1 matching over 8 bases. Germline V CDR1 and CDR2: SGHRS, YFSETQ. The CDR3 runs to 14 residues. The V segment lost 1 base and the J segment 5 bases; nucleotides outside the gene matches: 4. CDR3 protein: CASSLHTGGYGYTF. The CDR3 region has the DNA TGCGCCAGCAGCTTGCATACAGGGGGTTATGGCTACACCTTC.

Only a few counts were recorded for this clonotype. The chain joins TRBV12-3 or TRBV12-4 to TRBJ2-7; 14 bases match TRBD2. V shed 5 bases, J shed 3 bases, and the junction held 3 bases outside the gene matches. The CDR3 extends over 15 amino acids. The chain's CDR3 is CASSPGLAGVYEQYF. The CDR3 nucleotides read TGTGCCAGCAGTCCGGGACTAGCGGGAGTCTACGAGCAGTACTTC.

The V and J genes are TRBV29-1 and TRBJ1-2; no clear D. This CDR3 region has 15 residues. Germline V gene sequence: CDR1 SQVTM, CDR2 ANQGSEA. V was clipped by 3 bases and J by 6 bases, with 20 bases between them. In DNA, the CDR3 is TGCAGCGTTGAGATTAGACTCCCTGCAATCCATGGCTACACCTTC. Amino acid sequence: CSVEIRLPAIHGYTF.

This chain joins TRBV2 and TRBJ2-3; no definite D call. CDR1 SNHLY and CDR2 FYNNEI come from the germline V gene. The CDR3 totals 12 residues. The germline V and J ends were trimmed by 3 bases and 6 bases, with 7 bases remaining between them. The CDR3 DNA sequence: TGTGCCAGCAGTGAGATAAGGGATACGCAGTATTTT. Protein product: CASSEIRDTQYF.

This chain connects TRBV11-2 to TRBJ2-7; D is perhaps TRBD1 (6 bases). From germline, CDR1 is SGHAT and CDR2 FQNNGV. This CDR3 is built from 15 residues. V lost 4 bases and J lost 4, with 17 bases in between. This CDR3 reads CASSSVMGTFYEQYF. The CDR3 DNA is TGTGCCAGCAGCTCCGTTATGGGGACATTTTACGAGCAGTACTTC.

This clonotype was seen just once. The rearrangement joins TRBV7-7 to TRBJ2-5, with D tentatively TRBD2 (6 bases). Germline V gives CDR1 SSHAT, CDR2 FNYEAQ (reference sequence). V lost 5 bases, J lost 2 bases, and 9 bases lay in between. The CDR3 is made up of 13 amino acids. CDR3 nucleotide sequence: TGTGCCAGCAGCGGCGGGGCTCAAGAGACCCAGTACTTC. The encoded protein is CASSGGAQETQYF. Combining the CDR3 with reference TRBV7-7 and TRBJ2-5 gives the whole variable domain GAGVSQSPRYKVTKRGQDVTLRCDPISSHATLYWYQQALGQGPEFLTYFNYEAQPDKSGLPSDRFSAERPEGSISTLTIQRTEQRDSAMYRCASSGGAQETQYFGPGTRLLVL.

The chain links TRBV29-1 to TRBJ2-5; no definite D call. Per germline, CDR1 SQVTM and CDR2 ANQGSEA. The V end lost 4 bases, the J end lost 2 bases, and 11 bases lay between the germline ends. This CDR3 region has 13 residues. CDR3 in DNA: TGCAGCGTTGGGCAGGTACGACAAGAGACCCAGTACTTC. Its protein is CSVGQVRQETQYF. Supplemented by reference TRBV29-1 and TRBJ2-5, the full variable domain reads SAVISQKPSRDICQRGTSLTIQCQVDSQVTMMFWYRQQPGQSLTLIATANQGSEATYESGFVIDKFPISRPNLTFSTLTVSNMSPEDSSIYLCSVGQVRQETQYFGPGTRLLVL.

The chain joins TRBV3-1 to TRBJ2-1; 7 nucleotides match TRBD2. CDR1 LGHDT and CDR2 YNNKEL come from the germline V gene (reference sequence). CDR3 size: 16 residues. V gave up 0 bases and J gave up 7 bases; unmatched junction bases: 9. CDR3 sequence reads: CASSQEKWEGGNEQFF. The CDR3 DNA reads as TGTGCCAGCAGCCAAGAGAAGTGGGAGGGTGGGAATGAGCAGTTCTTC.